The 19 T cell receptor beta chains below come from one sample, sequenced in a study of human T cells and chemical hapten exposure. TCRdb independently ran MiXCR on the RACE reads; one entry per CDR3 protein. The sample yields fewer than 150,000 distinct CDR3 sequences, less than 15% seen once. Documented time point: pre-sensitization, week 0. Documented treatment: therapeutic diphenylcyclopropenone sensitization with weekly scalp DPC. Sequenced here: whole blood, sampled in connection with sensitization to the hapten diphenylcyclopropenone (DPC). These receptors all come from a woman aged 18-35 years with alopecia areata. Some clones in this sample may be carry-over from other donors' samples.

The rearrangement links TRBV29-1 to TRBJ2-5, with D possibly called TRBD1 or TRBD2 (5 bases each). V gave up 5 bases and J gave up 5 bases, with 18 bases separating them. The CDR3 has 14 residues. Germline V gene data show CDR1 as SQVTM and CDR2 as ANQGSEA. In nucleotides, the CDR3 is TGCAGCGTTCTAGACCGGGAAGGGGAGGAGACCCAGTACTTC. Amino acid sequence: CSVLDREGEETQYF.

This clonotype was picked up a small number of times. The CDR3 nucleotides read TGTGCCAGCAGTGGGTTACACGAGCAGTACTTC. Protein: CASSGLHEQYF. The V call is TRBV6-6, the J call TRBJ2-7; D call uncertain. The CDR3 is 11 residues long. CDR1 and CDR2 (germline): MNHNY, SVGAGI (reference sequence). Trimming stripped 5 bases from V and 5 bases from J, with 7 bases between.

The gene calls are TRBV10-1 and TRBJ2-7; D call uncertain. V lost 2 bases to trimming and J lost 3 bases, with 5 bases between them. CDR1 WNHNN and CDR2 SYGVQD come from the germline V gene (reference sequence). This CDR3 contains 12 residues. The CDR3 sequence is CASSESFYEQYF. The CDR3 nucleotides read TGCGCCAGCAGTGAGAGTTTCTACGAGCAGTACTTC.

This clonotype was seen a few times. The genes are TRBV10-2 and TRBJ2-7; 10 bases match TRBD2. Unmatched junction bases numbered 4, after V lost 6 bases and J lost 2 bases. The CDR3 runs to 14 residues. Germline V gene data show CDR1 as WSHSY and CDR2 as SAAADI. CDR3 protein: CASSSGTSAYEQYF. The CDR3 nucleotides read TGCGCCAGCAGCTCCGGGACTAGCGCCTACGAGCAGTACTTC.

V and J are TRBV4-1 and TRBJ1-1; TRBD1 aligns across 8 bases. V was pared by 6 bases and J by 11 bases, with 17 bases of the junction left unmatched. Germline assignment: CDR1 MGHRA and CDR2 YSYEKL. There are 15 residues in the CDR3. The CDR3 DNA is TGCGCCAGCAGATTAAGACCGGGACAGGATCTTGAGGCTTTCTTT. This encodes CASRLRPGQDLEAFF.

V is TRBV9 and J is TRBJ2-3; no clear D gene. Germline assignment: CDR1 SGDLS and CDR2 YYNGEE. The CDR3 is made up of 15 amino acids. V was trimmed by 4 bases and J by 0 bases, leaving 12 bases between them. CDR3 region: CASSSLGSSTDTQYF. The CDR3 DNA is TGTGCCAGCAGCTCCCTAGGTAGTAGCACAGATACGCAGTATTTT.

In its sample, this clonotype was seen a few times. The chain joins TRBV25-1 to TRBJ1-4; D call uncertain. Per germline, CDR1 MGHDK and CDR2 SYGVNS. V lost 1 base and J 8 bases, leaving 5 bases between the germline ends. The CDR3 consists of 12 residues. The CDR3 DNA is TGTGCCAGCAGTGAATTACGGGAAAAACTGTTTTTT. Its protein product is CASSELREKLFF.

Only a few counts were recorded for this clonotype. The rearrangement uses TRBV6-2 or TRBV6-3 and TRBJ2-1; the D call may be TRBD1 or TRBD2 (5 bases each). This CDR3 spans 16 amino acids. V lost 1 base and J lost 2, with 12 bases in between. The germline CDR1 and CDR2 sequences are MNHEY and SVGEGT. The CDR3 sequence: CASSYYPGTTYNEQFF. The CDR3 DNA reads as TGTGCCAGCAGTTACTACCCCGGGACCACCTACAATGAGCAGTTCTTC.

In this sample, this clonotype turned up a few times. This chain uses TRBV6-2 or TRBV6-3 with TRBJ1-1; D is perhaps TRBD1 (5 bases). Germline V gene lookup returns CDR1 MNHEY and CDR2 SVGEGT. This CDR3 is built from 13 residues. V dropped 7 bases and J dropped 3 bases, with 12 bases sitting between them. This CDR3 reads CASNWGIHTEAFF. The CDR3 DNA reads as TGTGCCAGCAACTGGGGGATCCACACTGAAGCTTTCTTT.

This clonotype occurred a few times. The chain carries TRBV18 and TRBJ2-3; 8 bases are shared with TRBD2. Germline assignment: CDR1 KGHSH and CDR2 LQKENI. Unmatched junction bases numbered 7, after V lost 4 bases and J lost 1 base. The CDR3 has 16 amino acids. The CDR3: CASSRDGGARTDTQYF. CDR3 nucleotides: TGTGCCAGCTCACGTGACGGGGGGGCGCGCACAGATACGCAGTATTTT.

V and J are TRBV19 and TRBJ1-4, with 9 bases fitting TRBD1. The V and J ends lost 5 bases and 5 bases, in that order; junction bases with no gene match: 6. Germline V gives CDR1 LNHDA, CDR2 SQIVND (reference sequence). This CDR3 spans 15 amino acids. CDR3 in amino acids: CASSLSGTGNEKLFF. CDR3 nucleotide sequence: TGTGCCAGTAGTCTTTCCGGGACAGGGAATGAAAAACTGTTTTTT.

This clonotype was recorded a few times. The genes are TRBV6-2 or TRBV6-3 and TRBJ2-3, with 9 positions matching TRBD2. V dropped 5 bases and J dropped 1; count of bases not matched to a gene: 10. The CDR3 totals 17 residues. Germline values: CDR1 MNHEY, CDR2 SVGEGT. The CDR3 loop reads CASSTPRLADRTDTQYF. In DNA form, the CDR3 reads TGTGCCAGCAGTACTCCTCGACTAGCGGACCGCACAGATACGCAGTATTTT.

This sequence joins TRBV11-2 and TRBJ1-5, with 9 bases lining up with TRBD1. Germline V gives CDR1 SGHAT, CDR2 FQNNGV. J gave up 2 bases and V 4 bases, and 0 bases lay outside the gene matches. This CDR3 contains 14 residues. In DNA form, the CDR3 reads TGTGCCAGCAGCTGGGACAGGGGCAATCAGCCCCAGCATTTT. Translated: CASSWDRGNQPQHF.

This clonotype was seen at least ten times. The chain has TRBV7-2 and TRBJ2-7; 14 bases align to TRBD2. Germline V CDR1 and CDR2: SGHTA, FQGNSA. V was clipped by 4 bases and J by 4 bases; unmatched bases: 6. This CDR3 contains 16 residues. CDR3 protein: CASSSRTSGGRYEQYF. The CDR3 DNA reads TGTGCCAGCAGCTCACGGACTAGCGGGGGGCGTTACGAGCAGTACTTC.

The sample holds one count of this clonotype. One base away lies a much larger clone, so this may be a sequencing read error. The chain recombines TRBV2 with TRBJ2-2; D unclear. The V end was cut by 6 bases, the J end by 1 base, with 12 bases between. Per the germline V gene, CDR1 is SNHLY and CDR2 is FYNNEI. The CDR3 runs 15 residues. CDR3 residues: CASSRWAVNTGELFF. The CDR3 region has the DNA TGTGCCAGCAGCCGCTGGGCAGTGAACACCGGGGAGCTGTTTTTT.

This clonotype has more than one count but fewer than ten. The rearrangement links TRBV5-1 to TRBJ2-6; the D is unclear. CDR3 size: 16 residues. The germline CDR1 and CDR2 sequences are SGHRS and YFSETQ. Deletions cut 0 bases from V and 2 bases from J, with 9 bases between. CDR3 protein: CASSLESVAGANVLTF. In nucleotides, the CDR3 is TGCGCCAGCAGCTTGGAGAGCGTTGCTGGGGCCAACGTCCTGACTTTC.

The sample holds a few counts of this clonotype. The J gene is TRBJ2-2, the V gene TRBV4-3; D not certain. The CDR3 is 14 amino acids. Trimming stripped 4 bases from V and 1 base from J, with 7 bases between. The V gene's germline CDR1 is LGHNA and CDR2 YSLEER. For the CDR3, the DNA is TGCGCCAGCAGCCGCCGAATGAACACCGGGGAGCTGTTTTTT. It codes for CASSRRMNTGELFF.

This clonotype has a handful of counts. The chain combines TRBV7-8 with TRBJ1-4; no clear D gene. The CDR3 is 13 amino acids. CDR1 is SGHVS and CDR2 is FQNEAQ in the germline V gene. Trimming shortened V by 5 bases and J by 7 bases, and 11 bases separated the two germline ends. CDR3 sequence (DNA): TGTGCCAGCAGCCCTTCGAACGGTGAAAAACTGTTTTTT. Its translation: CASSPSNGEKLFF.

The J gene is TRBJ1-6, the V gene TRBV5-1, with D perhaps matching TRBD1 (5 bases). Germline CDR1 SGHRS, CDR2 YFSETQ. V lost 7 bases, J lost 4 bases, and 18 bases lay in between. This CDR3 is 16 amino acids long. The DNA for the CDR3 is TGCGCCAGCTCCCGGGACTCAGGGCGGTATAATTCACCCCTCCACTTT. Translated, it gives CASSRDSGRYNSPLHF.